A single sample gave rise to the 12 T cell receptor beta chains below, sequenced in a study of T cell responses to AZD1222 COVID-19 vaccine. The assay was immunoSEQ multiplex PCR, and TCRdb's table has in-frame clones only and misses some. The table records 150,000 to 200,000 clones, roughly nine tenths of them present only once. Sequenced material: peripheral blood, taken 28 days after the second AZD1222 dose. These receptors originate from an adult who received the AZD1222 COVID-19 vaccine.

CDR3 coding DNA: TGCGCCAGCAGAATGACTAGCGGGAACACAGATACGCAGTATTTT. It encodes CASRMTSGNTDTQYF. J is TRBJ2-3 and V is TRBV5-1; 11 positions agree with TRBD2. The CDR3 consists of 15 residues. Germline CDR1 reads SGHRS; CDR2 reads YFSETQ. J was trimmed by 2 bases and V by 5 bases; bases with no gene match: 4.

This clone has only a few counts. The chain recombines TRBV15 with TRBJ2-3; D is possibly TRBD2 (6 bases). V shed 1 base and J shed 3 bases, with 11 bases lying between them. The CDR3 runs 15 residues. Germline V CDR1 and CDR2: LNHNV, YYDKDF (reference sequence). The CDR3 loop reads CATSRAGTGTDTQYF. DNA for the CDR3: TGTGCCACCAGCAGAGCCGGGACTGGGACAGATACGCAGTATTTT.

This rearrangement joins TRBV13 to TRBJ1-5; 8 nucleotides align to TRBD1. V shed 5 bases, J shed 7 bases, and the junction held 7 bases outside the gene matches. Germline lookup yields CDR1 PRHDT and CDR2 FYEKMQ (reference sequence). The CDR3 length is 14 residues. The CDR3 spells CASSRGTGGQPQHF. CDR3 in DNA: TGTGCCAGCAGCCGTGGGACAGGTGGACAGCCCCAGCATTTT.

The chain has TRBV18 and TRBJ2-7; no reliable D call. The CDR3 runs to 14 residues. The V and J ends lost 4 bases and 1 base respectively, with 11 bases between them. Germline-derived CDR1 and CDR2 are KGHSH and LQKENI. The CDR3 here is CASSLLAVSYEQYF. The CDR3 coding sequence is TGTGCCAGCTCACTTTTGGCGGTTTCCTACGAGCAGTACTTC.

V and J are TRBV7-9 and TRBJ2-1, with D uncertain. Germline V gene lookup returns CDR1 SEHNR and CDR2 FQNEAQ (reference sequence). The CDR3 has 14 residues. V was trimmed by 0 bases and J by 6 bases, leaving 9 bases between them. CDR3: CASSLAKSSNEQFF. CDR3 DNA sequence: TGTGCCAGCAGCTTAGCAAAGAGTAGCAATGAGCAGTTCTTC.

V usage is TRBV7-2 and J usage is TRBJ2-7, with TRBD2 matching 7 bases. The CDR3 length is 12 residues. J was trimmed by 8 bases and V by 8 bases; bases with no gene match: 9. Per the germline V gene, CDR1 is SGHTA and CDR2 is FQGNSA. In DNA form, the CDR3 reads TGTGCCAGCGCTGAGCGGGAAGTTCAGCAGTACTTC. Translating it yields CASAEREVQQYF.

The CDR3 region has the DNA TGTGCCAGATTAAAGGCGCATTTT. This encodes CARLKAHF. This chain joins TRBV3-1 (or the pseudogene TRBV3-2) and TRBJ1-5; D ambiguous. V shed 9 bases and J shed 15 bases, with 9 bases lying between them. The CDR3 spans 8 residues. The germline V gene encodes CDR1 LGHDT and CDR2 YNNKEL (reference sequence).

CDR3 residues: CASSSRGGYTF. DNA for the CDR3: TGCGCCAGCAGCTCCCGAGGAGGCTACACCTTC. The chain has TRBV5-1 and TRBJ1-2; no firm D call. Germline V lookup: CDR1 SGHRS, CDR2 YFSETQ. Trimming shortened V by 3 bases and J by 8 bases, and 8 bases separated the two germline ends. CDR3 length: 11 amino acids.

This sequence joins TRBV9 and TRBJ2-1, with D possibly being TRBD1 (5 bases). CDR3 length: 13 residues. From germline, CDR1 is SGDLS and CDR2 YYNGEE. The V end lost 3 bases, the J end lost 4 bases, and 8 bases lay between the germline ends. The CDR3 nucleotides are TGTGCCAGCAGCGCGGACATATACAATGAGCAGTTCTTC. This gives the protein CASSADIYNEQFF.

The rearrangement links TRBV30 to TRBJ1-2; a possible D gene is TRBD1 (6 bases). The CDR3 totals 15 residues. Germline CDR1 GTSNPN, CDR2 SVGIG (reference sequence). V was trimmed by 3 bases and J by 8 bases, leaving 22 bases between them. CDR3 in DNA: TGTGCCTGGAGCAAGATAACAGGGTTTTCGGAGGGCTACACCTTC. Amino acid sequence: CAWSKITGFSEGYTF.

The chain combines TRBV4-1 with TRBJ1-1, with D possibly TRBD1 on 6 matching bases. CDR3 length equals 15 residues. Germline values: CDR1 MGHRA, CDR2 YSYEKL. Trimming took 0 bases from V and 10 from J, leaving 18 bases between them. The CDR3 nucleotides read TGCGCCAGCAGCCAAGATAGGACAGAGGGTTTAGGAGCTTTCTTT. As protein: CASSQDRTEGLGAFF.

This chain connects TRBV4-1 to TRBJ1-5, with unresolved D. Trimming removed 0 bases at V and 2 bases at J, with 11 bases between. This CDR3 is 16 amino acids long. Germline CDR1 reads MGHRA; CDR2 reads YSYEKL. The CDR3, as DNA: TGCGCCAGCAGCCAAGATCCGGGTAATGGCAATCAGCCCCAGCATTTT. Its protein is CASSQDPGNGNQPQHF.